This entry is about one TCR beta chain. This specimen belongs to a study of glioma-infiltrating T cells after dendritic cell vaccination. Overall study context: Treatment, given 2003 to 2012, was autologous tumor lysate-pulsed dendritic cell vaccination.

Libraries were prepared by immunoSEQ multiplex PCR; TCRdb keeps only in-frame clonotypes and omits some of them. The table records approximately 50,000 clones, about 88% of them present only once. The CDR3 covers 13 residues. Germline CDR1 and CDR2: SNHLY and FYNNEI. The V and J ends lost 4 bases and 4 bases respectively, with 10 bases between them. Time point reported: after dendritic cell vaccination, including at tumor progression/relapse. PBMC were collected before vaccination, two weeks after the third vaccination, and at progression. The sequencing here drew on blood, taken after dendritic cell vaccination. V usage is TRBV2 and J usage is TRBJ1-2, with D possibly being TRBD1 (6 bases). This clonotype was sampled from a human donor with glioblastoma. The CDR3 spells CASSAQGLYGYTF. The DNA of the CDR3 is TGTGCCAGCAGTGCGCAGGGGCTCTATGGCTACACCTTC.